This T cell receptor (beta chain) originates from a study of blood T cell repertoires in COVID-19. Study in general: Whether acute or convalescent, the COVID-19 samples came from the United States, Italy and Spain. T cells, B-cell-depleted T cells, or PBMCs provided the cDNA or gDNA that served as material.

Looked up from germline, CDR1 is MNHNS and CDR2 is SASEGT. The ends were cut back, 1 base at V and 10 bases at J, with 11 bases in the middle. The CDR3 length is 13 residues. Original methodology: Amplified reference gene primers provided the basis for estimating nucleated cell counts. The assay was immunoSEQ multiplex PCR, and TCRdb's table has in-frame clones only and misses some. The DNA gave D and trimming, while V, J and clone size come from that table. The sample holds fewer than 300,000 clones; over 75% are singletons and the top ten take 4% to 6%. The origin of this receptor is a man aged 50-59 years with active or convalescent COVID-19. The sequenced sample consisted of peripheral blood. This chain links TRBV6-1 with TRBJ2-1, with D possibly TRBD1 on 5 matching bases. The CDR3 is CASSEVGRREQFF. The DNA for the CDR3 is TGTGCCAGCAGTGAAGTGGGGCGCAGGGAGCAGTTCTTC.